A selection of T cell receptor beta chains follows, all from one sample in a study of regulatory T cells in long-lasting Graves disease. TCRdb fed the multiplex PCR reads into MiXCR, producing one record per CDR3 protein. The table shows 350,000 to 550,000 distinct CDR3 sequences, with 15% occurring only once. The sample was also reused in another study, on T cells in Graves' hyperthyroidism and ophthalmopathy.

This material consisted of peripheral blood mononuclear cells (PBMCs), taken at new diagnosis, from a patient treated with antithyroid drugs. These receptors originate from a woman in her 30s with Graves disease. Both conserved end residues are part of each CDR3. The D gene is left open where the match is weak. Clone size is stated in some rows and not others, as once, few, many or a class when expanded.

many	16	TRBV29-1	TRBD2	TRBJ2-1	CSVDGVGAGGLNEQFF	TGCAGCGTTGATGGGGTAGGGGCGGGAGGGCTAAATGAGCAGTTCTTC
many	15	TRBV20-1	.	TRBJ1-2	CSASYPKAGNYGYTF	TGCAGTGCTAGTTATCCTAAGGCAGGCAACTATGGCTACACCTTC
.	13	TRBV28	.	TRBJ2-2	CASSSIQLWELFF	TGTGCCAGCAGTTCCATCCAACTCTGGGAGCTGTTTTTT
many	15	TRBV3-1	.	TRBJ2-1	CASSLQRALGYEQFF	TGTGCCAGCAGCCTGCAGCGGGCCTTGGGTTATGAGCAGTTCTTC
.	15	TRBV7-9	.	TRBJ2-2	CASSLVQGNTGELFF	TGTGCCAGCAGCCTCGTCCAGGGGAACACCGGGGAGCTGTTTTTT
many	13	TRBV19	.	TRBJ2-1	CASSKNFYNEQFF	TGTGCCAGTAGTAAAAACTTCTACAATGAGCAGTTCTTC
many	17	TRBV30	.	TRBJ1-1	CAWTRARFRGLNTEAFF	TGTGCCTGGACAAGAGCCCGTTTCAGGGGACTGAACACTGAAGCTTTCTTT
many	14	TRBV6-5	.	TRBJ1-1	CASSYSSDRSTAFF	TGTGCCAGCAGTTACTCTTCCGACCGAAGCACGGCTTTCTTT
many	14	TRBV7-3	.	TRBJ1-1	CASSSGRGSTEAFF	TGTGCCAGCAGCTCAGGCAGAGGATCCACTGAAGCTTTCTTT
few	17	TRBV7-9	.	TRBJ1-2	CASSLVPLPEANYGYTF	TGTGCCAGCAGCTTAGTACCCCTCCCCGAGGCTAACTATGGCTACACCTTC
many	18	TRBV7-2	TRBD1	TRBJ1-6	CASSRPPGQGWWNSPLHF	TGTGCCAGCAGCCGCCCACCGGGACAGGGGTGGTGGAATTCACCCCTCCACTTT
.	15	TRBV28	.	TRBJ2-7	CASSAATEGSYEQYF	TGTGCCAGCAGCGCCGCGACGGAGGGGTCCTACGAGCAGTACTTC
many	14	TRBV12-3/TRBV12-4	TRBD2	TRBJ2-5	CASRLAGAWETQYF	TGTGCCAGCAGACTAGCGGGAGCTTGGGAGACCCAGTACTTC
.	12	TRBV29-1	TRBD1	TRBJ1-2	CSVGGTDYGYTF	TGCAGCGTGGGAGGGACAGATTATGGCTACACCTTC
many	12	TRBV15	TRBD2	TRBJ2-5	CATSSGAETQYF	TGTGCCACCAGTAGCGGGGCAGAGACCCAGTACTTC
many	17	TRBV28	.	TRBJ2-2	CASSLRPGWANTGELFF	TGTGCCAGCAGTCTTCGACCCGGATGGGCGAACACCGGGGAGCTGTTTTTT
many	14	TRBV12-3/TRBV12-4	.	TRBJ2-3	CASSPQGFQDTQYF	TGTGCCAGCAGTCCCCAAGGGTTTCAAGATACGCAGTATTTT
.	15	TRBV12-3/TRBV12-4	.	TRBJ1-6	CASRIEDRFNSPLHF	TGTGCCAGCAGGATTGAGGACAGATTCAATTCACCCCTCCACTTT
.	15	TRBV11-2	TRBD1	TRBJ2-2	CASSPRTGGAGELFF	TGTGCCAGCAGCCCAAGGACAGGGGGAGCCGGGGAGCTGTTTTTT
many	14	TRBV3-1	.	TRBJ2-3	CASSQDVSGDTQYF	TGTGCCAGCAGCCAAGATGTTAGCGGAGATACGCAGTATTTT
many	15	TRBV9	TRBD1	TRBJ1-4	CASGSHDRGREKLFF	TGTGCCAGCGGCTCACACGACAGGGGGCGTGAAAAACTGTTTTTT
many	15	TRBV11-2	.	TRBJ2-7	CASSLESGSSYEQYF	TGTGCCAGCAGCTTAGAGTCCGGGAGCTCCTACGAGCAGTACTTC
many	15	TRBV11-3	TRBD2	TRBJ2-3	CASSFGGSGTDTQYF	TGTGCCAGCAGCTTCGGCGGGAGCGGGACAGATACGCAGTATTTT
.	14	TRBV27	.	TRBJ2-7	CASSRTDDSYEQYF	TGTGCCAGCAGCCGGACAGACGACTCCTACGAGCAGTACTTC